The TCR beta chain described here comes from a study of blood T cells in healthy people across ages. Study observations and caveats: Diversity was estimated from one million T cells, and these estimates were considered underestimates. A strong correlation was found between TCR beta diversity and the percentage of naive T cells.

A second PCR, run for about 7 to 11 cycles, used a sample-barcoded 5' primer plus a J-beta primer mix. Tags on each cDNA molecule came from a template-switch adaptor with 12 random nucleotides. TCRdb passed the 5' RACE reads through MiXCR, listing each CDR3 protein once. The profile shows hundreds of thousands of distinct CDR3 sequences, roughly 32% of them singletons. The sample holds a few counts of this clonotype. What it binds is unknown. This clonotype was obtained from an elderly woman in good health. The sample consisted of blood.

The CDR3 spells CASIPGGRDTQYF. The DNA of the CDR3 is TGTGCCAGCATCCCAGGGGGCAGAGATACGCAGTATTTT. V is TRBV6-1 and J is TRBJ2-3, with 8 bases aligning to TRBD1. J gave up 5 bases and V 7 bases, and 5 bases lay outside the gene matches. This CDR3 region has 13 residues. Germline V CDR1 and CDR2: MNHNS, SASEGT.